These T cell receptor beta chains were read from a single sample in a study of T cell responses to AZD1222 COVID-19 vaccine. Clones were read by immunoSEQ multiplex PCR, and TCRdb kept only the in-frame ones, dropping some. The table records approximately 200,000 clones, about 89% of them present only once. The source material was peripheral blood, sampled on day 0 of MenACWY control vaccination. These receptors all stem from an adult in good health. Each CDR3 is given with its conserved first and last residue. A D gene is named only where the DNA matches it firmly. Clone size is shown for a subset of rows, as once, few, many or a class of expanded clone.

clone size: -; J gene: TRBJ1-5; V gene: TRBV6-2/TRBV6-3; D gene: -; CDR3 protein: CASSQGWGSRLNQPQHF; CDR3 DNA: TGTGCCAGCAGCCAAGGGTGGGGGTCACGGCTCAATCAGCCCCAGCATTTT
clone size: -; J gene: TRBJ2-4; V gene: TRBV2; D gene: -; CDR3 protein: CASGVGQGNIQYF; CDR3 DNA: TGTGCCAGCGGGGTGGGGCAGGGAAACATTCAGTACTTC
clone size: medium-sized; J gene: TRBJ1-1; V gene: TRBV4-1; D gene: -; CDR3 protein: CASSQGEGDRTEAFF; CDR3 DNA: TGCGCCAGCAGCCAAGGAGAGGGGGATCGAACTGAAGCTTTCTTT
clone size: few; J gene: TRBJ2-7; V gene: TRBV28; D gene: TRBD2; CDR3 protein: CASSPGSSGRHYEQYF; CDR3 DNA: TGTGCCAGCAGTCCCGGCTCTAGCGGGAGGCACTACGAGCAGTACTTC
clone size: -; J gene: TRBJ2-7; V gene: TRBV2; D gene: -; CDR3 protein: CASSLTPSYEQYF; CDR3 DNA: TGTGCCAGCAGTTTGACCCCTTCCTACGAGCAGTACTTC
clone size: once; J gene: TRBJ2-7; V gene: TRBV27; D gene: -; CDR3 protein: CASSLRETYEQYF; CDR3 DNA: TGTGCCAGCAGTTTACGCGAGACCTACGAGCAGTACTTC
clone size: -; J gene: TRBJ1-1; V gene: TRBV29-1; D gene: -; CDR3 protein: CSVDWGFTNTEAFF; CDR3 DNA: TGCAGCGTTGATTGGGGTTTTACGAACACTGAAGCTTTCTTT
clone size: -; J gene: TRBJ2-3; V gene: TRBV27; D gene: -; CDR3 protein: CTTGRYGTDTQYF; CDR3 DNA: TGTACCACTGGAAGGTACGGCACAGATACGCAGTATTTT
clone size: -; J gene: TRBJ1-5; V gene: TRBV4-3; D gene: -; CDR3 protein: CASSQSVSGAGQPQHF; CDR3 DNA: TGCGCCAGCAGCCAATCCGTCTCCGGGGCGGGTCAGCCCCAGCATTTT
clone size: -; J gene: TRBJ2-1; V gene: TRBV11-2; D gene: TRBD1; CDR3 protein: CASSVTGGSYNEQFF; CDR3 DNA: TGTGCCAGCAGCGTAACAGGGGGCTCCTACAATGAGCAGTTCTTC
clone size: -; J gene: TRBJ2-1; V gene: TRBV24-1; D gene: -; CDR3 protein: CATSDLRKGAEYNEQFF; CDR3 DNA: TGTGCCACCAGTGATTTGCGGAAAGGGGCGGAATACAATGAGCAGTTCTTC
clone size: once; J gene: TRBJ1-4; V gene: TRBV30; D gene: TRBD1; CDR3 protein: CASGTVNEKLFF; CDR3 DNA: TGTGCCTCGGGGACAGTGAATGAAAAACTGTTTTTT
clone size: -; J gene: TRBJ1-4; V gene: TRBV7-9; D gene: -; CDR3 protein: CASSPEENREKLFF; CDR3 DNA: TGTGCCAGCAGCCCCGAGGAAAATAGGGAAAAACTGTTTTTT
clone size: -; J gene: TRBJ1-2; V gene: TRBV27; D gene: -; CDR3 protein: CASSPIGGWDYGYTF; CDR3 DNA: TGTGCCAGCAGCCCTATCGGGGGCTGGGACTATGGCTACACCTTC
clone size: -; J gene: TRBJ2-3; V gene: TRBV6-2/TRBV6-3; D gene: TRBD1; CDR3 protein: CASSYSRGQGTDTQYF; CDR3 DNA: TGTGCCAGCAGTTACTCGAGGGGACAGGGGACAGATACGCAGTATTTT
clone size: -; J gene: TRBJ2-3; V gene: TRBV7-8; D gene: TRBD1; CDR3 protein: CASRRDRGFGTTDTQYF; CDR3 DNA: TGTGCCAGCAGACGGGACAGGGGGTTTGGGACCACAGATACGCAGTATTTT
clone size: once; J gene: TRBJ2-7; V gene: TRBV27; D gene: TRBD2; CDR3 protein: CASSWGRGASYEQYF; CDR3 DNA: TGTGCCAGCAGTTGGGGGCGGGGGGCCTCCTACGAGCAGTACTTC
clone size: -; J gene: TRBJ1-2; V gene: TRBV11-2; D gene: -; CDR3 protein: CASSPPRGSDYGYTF; CDR3 DNA: TGTGCCAGCAGCCCCCCCCGGGGGTCAGACTATGGCTACACCTTC
clone size: -; J gene: TRBJ1-2; V gene: TRBV3-1/TRBV3-2; D gene: -; CDR3 protein: CASSQERTGHRGGYTF; CDR3 DNA: TGTGCCAGCAGCCAAGAGAGAACAGGGCATAGGGGTGGCTACACCTTC
clone size: -; J gene: TRBJ2-3; V gene: TRBV18; D gene: -; CDR3 protein: CASSIGGLQAQYF; CDR3 DNA: TGTGCCAGCTCAATCGGAGGGCTCCAGGCGCAGTATTTT
clone size: -; J gene: TRBJ1-2; V gene: TRBV19; D gene: TRBD1; CDR3 protein: CASSPTFSTGRGGYTF; CDR3 DNA: TGTGCCAGTAGCCCTACGTTCTCGACAGGGCGAGGGGGCTACACCTTC
clone size: -; J gene: TRBJ2-3; V gene: TRBV6-2/TRBV6-3; D gene: TRBD1; CDR3 protein: CASSYIQGAGTDTQYF; CDR3 DNA: TGTGCCAGCAGTTACATTCAGGGGGCTGGCACAGATACGCAGTATTTT
clone size: -; J gene: TRBJ2-3; V gene: TRBV23-1; D gene: TRBD2; CDR3 protein: CASSGASGTSTDTQYF; CDR3 DNA: TGCGCCAGCAGTGGGGCTAGCGGGACTAGCACAGATACGCAGTATTTT
clone size: -; J gene: TRBJ1-3; V gene: TRBV10-2; D gene: -; CDR3 protein: CASRLGNTIYF; CDR3 DNA: TGCGCCAGCAGATTGGGAAACACCATATATTTT
clone size: -; J gene: TRBJ1-1; V gene: TRBV28; D gene: -; CDR3 protein: CASSFGDLRGRTEAFF; CDR3 DNA: TGTGCCAGCAGTTTTGGGGACCTCCGAGGGAGAACTGAAGCTTTCTTT
clone size: -; J gene: TRBJ1-1; V gene: TRBV7-9; D gene: -; CDR3 protein: CASSPPPRNTEAFF; CDR3 DNA: TGTGCCAGCAGCCCGCCCCCCAGGAACACTGAAGCTTTCTTT
clone size: -; J gene: TRBJ1-1; V gene: TRBV4-3; D gene: -; CDR3 protein: CASSRRGETEAFF; CDR3 DNA: TGCGCCAGCAGTCGAAGGGGTGAGACTGAAGCTTTCTTT
clone size: -; J gene: TRBJ1-1; V gene: TRBV7-9; D gene: -; CDR3 protein: CASTQGRGTEAFF; CDR3 DNA: TGTGCCAGCACACAGGGCCGCGGCACTGAAGCTTTCTTT
clone size: -; J gene: TRBJ2-1; V gene: TRBV19; D gene: TRBD2; CDR3 protein: CASKLAVSYNEQFF; CDR3 DNA: TGTGCCAGTAAACTAGCGGTCTCCTACAATGAGCAGTTCTTC
clone size: -; J gene: TRBJ2-2; V gene: TRBV25-1; D gene: TRBD2; CDR3 protein: CASSATGRDTGELFF; CDR3 DNA: TGTGCCAGCAGTGCAACCGGGAGGGACACCGGGGAGCTGTTTTTT
clone size: once; J gene: TRBJ1-4; V gene: TRBV30; D gene: -; CDR3 protein: CAWSVGHGSREKLFF; CDR3 DNA: TGTGCCTGGAGTGTAGGTCACGGTTCAAGAGAAAAACTGTTTTTT
clone size: -; J gene: TRBJ1-3; V gene: TRBV19; D gene: -; CDR3 protein: CASIRGPGSGNTIYF; CDR3 DNA: TGTGCCAGTATCCGGGGGCCGGGCTCTGGAAACACCATATATTTT
clone size: once; J gene: TRBJ2-2; V gene: TRBV2; D gene: TRBD2; CDR3 protein: CASTGSTSGRAITGELFF; CDR3 DNA: TGTGCCAGCACCGGATCGACTAGCGGGAGGGCGATCACCGGGGAGCTGTTTTTT
clone size: once; J gene: TRBJ2-7; V gene: TRBV12-3/TRBV12-4; D gene: -; CDR3 protein: CASSLDFYEQYF; CDR3 DNA: TGTGCCAGCAGTTTGGACTTCTACGAGCAGTACTTC
clone size: -; J gene: TRBJ1-1; V gene: TRBV5-5; D gene: -; CDR3 protein: CASSLARGGTEAFF; CDR3 DNA: TGTGCCAGCAGCTTGGCAAGGGGAGGTACTGAAGCTTTCTTT
clone size: -; J gene: TRBJ2-1; V gene: TRBV7-9; D gene: -; CDR3 protein: CASSFSENTHNEQFF; CDR3 DNA: TGTGCCAGCAGCTTTTCGGAGAATACCCACAATGAGCAGTTCTTC
clone size: -; J gene: TRBJ2-7; V gene: TRBV19; D gene: -; CDR3 protein: CASSIQPSGRNEQYF; CDR3 DNA: TGTGCCAGTAGTATCCAGCCTTCTGGTAGAAACGAGCAGTACTTC
clone size: once; J gene: TRBJ2-7; V gene: TRBV28; D gene: -; CDR3 protein: CASSTGGVVKQYF; CDR3 DNA: TGTGCCAGCAGTACCGGGGGAGTGGTGAAACAGTACTTC
clone size: -; J gene: TRBJ2-7; V gene: TRBV11-1; D gene: -; CDR3 protein: CASSSSGAYEQYF; CDR3 DNA: TGTGCCAGCAGTTCTTCCGGGGCCTACGAGCAGTACTTC
clone size: -; J gene: TRBJ1-2; V gene: TRBV11-2; D gene: TRBD1; CDR3 protein: CASSLTGDYGYTF; CDR3 DNA: TGTGCCAGCAGCTTAACAGGGGACTATGGCTACACCTTC
clone size: -; J gene: TRBJ1-2; V gene: TRBV4-1; D gene: -; CDR3 protein: CASSQEGLGRATDF; CDR3 DNA: TGCGCCAGCAGCCAAGAGGGTCTGGGCAGGGCCACGGACTTC
clone size: -; J gene: TRBJ2-2; V gene: TRBV28; D gene: -; CDR3 protein: CASVQTNTGELFF; CDR3 DNA: TGTGCCAGCGTACAGACGAACACCGGGGAGCTGTTTTTT
clone size: -; J gene: TRBJ2-3; V gene: TRBV19; D gene: TRBD2; CDR3 protein: CASSIPSGGLTDTQYF; CDR3 DNA: TGTGCCAGTAGTATCCCTAGCGGGGGGCTCACAGATACGCAGTATTTT
clone size: once; J gene: TRBJ1-1; V gene: TRBV11-2; D gene: -; CDR3 protein: CASSLVSGWDTEAFF; CDR3 DNA: TGTGCCAGCAGCTTAGTAAGTGGTTGGGACACTGAAGCTTTCTTT
clone size: -; J gene: TRBJ2-5; V gene: TRBV6-4; D gene: TRBD1; CDR3 protein: CASSVSGGETQYF; CDR3 DNA: TGTGCCAGCAGTGTTTCAGGGGGAGAGACCCAGTACTTC
clone size: -; J gene: TRBJ1-6; V gene: TRBV30; D gene: -; CDR3 protein: CAWSGDGGYNSPLHF; CDR3 DNA: TGTGCCTGGAGCGGAGACGGGGGGTATAATTCACCCCTCCACTTT
clone size: -; J gene: TRBJ2-5; V gene: TRBV21-1; D gene: -; CDR3 protein: CASSKTRLAGGRGKETQYF; CDR3 DNA: TGTGCCAGCAGCAAAACGCGACTAGCGGGGGGGCGAGGGAAGGAGACCCAGTACTTC
clone size: -; J gene: TRBJ1-2; V gene: TRBV5-1; D gene: -; CDR3 protein: CASSSGHKPGYGYTF; CDR3 DNA: TGCGCCAGCAGCTCGGGACACAAACCGGGATATGGCTACACCTTC
clone size: -; J gene: TRBJ2-3; V gene: TRBV20-1; D gene: -; CDR3 protein: CSARTDTQYF; CDR3 DNA: TGCAGTGCTCGGACAGATACGCAGTATTTT
clone size: few; J gene: TRBJ1-2; V gene: TRBV7-2; D gene: -; CDR3 protein: CASSLETGYGYTF; CDR3 DNA: TGTGCCAGCAGCTTAGAGACAGGTTATGGCTACACCTTC
clone size: -; J gene: TRBJ2-1; V gene: TRBV5-4; D gene: TRBD2; CDR3 protein: CASSLDPGLAGLEQFF; CDR3 DNA: TGTGCCAGCAGCTTGGACCCGGGACTAGCGGGGCTTGAGCAGTTCTTC
clone size: -; J gene: TRBJ2-7; V gene: TRBV30; D gene: -; CDR3 protein: CAWSVGSSYEQYF; CDR3 DNA: TGTGCCTGGAGTGTAGGGTCCAGCTACGAGCAGTACTTC
clone size: -; J gene: TRBJ1-1; V gene: TRBV18; D gene: -; CDR3 protein: CASSPRPTPNTEAFF; CDR3 DNA: TGTGCCAGCTCACCACGGCCGACGCCGAACACTGAAGCTTTCTTT
clone size: few; J gene: TRBJ2-3; V gene: TRBV4-1; D gene: TRBD2; CDR3 protein: CASRMLAGGSADTQYF; CDR3 DNA: TGCGCCAGCAGAATGCTAGCGGGGGGATCCGCAGATACGCAGTATTTT
clone size: -; J gene: TRBJ1-6; V gene: TRBV7-8; D gene: -; CDR3 protein: CASSLVGGSYNSPLHF; CDR3 DNA: TGTGCCAGCAGCTTAGTAGGGGGTTCCTATAATTCACCCCTCCACTTT
clone size: -; J gene: TRBJ2-6; V gene: TRBV27; D gene: -; CDR3 protein: CASSLSWNSGANVLTF; CDR3 DNA: TGTGCCAGCAGTTTATCGTGGAACTCTGGGGCCAACGTCCTGACTTTC